The rows below give T cell receptor beta chains drawn from one sample of a study of beta chain features in type 1 diabetes. TCRdb's copy holds only in-frame clones and misses some; the assay was immunoSEQ multiplex PCR. The table has some 26,000 clones, 55% to 70% seen once. The sequencing sample was made of stem cell memory CD4+ T cells from blood. These receptors were collected from a woman between 35 and 50 years old with type 1 diabetes. CDR3s include the opening cysteine and the closing phenylalanine or tryptophan. A D gene is named only where the DNA matches it firmly. Size values are once, few and many counts, or a class for expanded clones, and some rows have none.

CDR3nt,CDR3aa,j_gene,v_gene,abundance,d_gene
TGTGCCAGCAGCTTACAAGGGGGCCTTGATACGCAGTATTTT,CASSLQGGLDTQYF,TRBJ2-3,TRBV7-2,few,TRBD1
TGCGCCAGCAGCTTGCGGCAGACTCTAGCCGAGCAGTACTTC,CASSLRQTLAEQYF,TRBJ2-7,TRBV5-1,once,NA
TGTGCCAGTAGTGACAGTAGCAATCAGCCCCAGCATTTT,CASSDSSNQPQHF,TRBJ1-5,TRBV19,NA,NA
TGTGCCAGCAGCTTGACTAGCGGTTACTACAATGAGCAGTTCTTC,CASSLTSGYYNEQFF,TRBJ2-1,TRBV11-2,NA,TRBD2
TGTGCTAGTGGTTTGGGGACCGACAGGGCTAAGTTCTTC,CASGLGTDRAKFF,TRBJ2-1,TRBV12-5,few,TRBD1
TGTGCCAGCAGCTTTGGGGGCGACAATGAGCAGTTCTTC,CASSFGGDNEQFF,TRBJ2-1,TRBV7-3,NA,NA
TGTGCCAGCAGCTGGGGTGGGGGGGGCACTGATTCACCCCTCCACTTT,CASSWGGGGTDSPLHF,TRBJ1-6,TRBV7-2,NA,NA
TGCAGCGTTTCCCCTGGGACTAGCGGAGAGACCCAGTACTTC,CSVSPGTSGETQYF,TRBJ2-5,TRBV29-1,NA,TRBD2
TGTGCCAGCAGAGTTACAGGGGAATCTAACTATGGCTACACCTTC,CASRVTGESNYGYTF,TRBJ1-2,TRBV2,NA,TRBD1
TGCGCCAGCAGCCAAGAGAGTACGTACTCTGGAAACACCATATATTTT,CASSQESTYSGNTIYF,TRBJ1-3,TRBV4-3,NA,NA
TGTGTGGCGGGAGGGCCGGGGGAGCATGAGCAGTTCTTC,CVAGGPGEHEQFF,TRBJ2-1,TRBV7-9,NA,TRBD2
TGCAGCGTTGAAGTTCGGGAGAACACTGAAGCTTTCTTT,CSVEVRENTEAFF,TRBJ1-1,TRBV29-1,once,NA
TGTGCCAGCAGCCCTCGACAGGGGGGGGCCCAGGGGAATGAGCAGTTCTTC,CASSPRQGGAQGNEQFF,TRBJ2-1,TRBV9,NA,TRBD1
TGTGCCAGCAGCCGACAGGGAAGCTCCTACGAGCAGTACTTC,CASSRQGSSYEQYF,TRBJ2-7,TRBV6-5,NA,TRBD1
TGTGCCAGCAGCCTTGAGGGCCGGATGAACACTGAAGCTTTCTTT,CASSLEGRMNTEAFF,TRBJ1-1,TRBV7-9,NA,NA
TGTGCCTGGAGCCTCAGCGGGCGCCATCAGCCCCAGCATTTT,CAWSLSGRHQPQHF,TRBJ1-5,TRBV30,few,NA
TGTGCCCACCGGGTGGAGGGACGTCAACGGGGCGGGGCCAACGTCCTGACTTTC,CAHRVEGRQRGGANVLTF,TRBJ2-6,TRBV30,NA,NA
TGTGCCAGCAGCGCCACTAGCGGGGGGTTTGGAAAGTTCTTC,CASSATSGGFGKFF,TRBJ2-1,TRBV7-2,NA,TRBD2
TGTGCCTGGAACAGGGGATCCTCCTACGAGCAGTACTTC,CAWNRGSSYEQYF,TRBJ2-7,TRBV30,NA,TRBD1
TGTGCCAGCAGTTCCGGACAGGGGAGGGAAAATTCACCCCTCCACTTT,CASSSGQGRENSPLHF,TRBJ1-6,TRBV28,NA,TRBD1
TGTGCCAGCAGCTTAGACGGAGGGAGCGGAAACACCATATATTTT,CASSLDGGSGNTIYF,TRBJ1-3,TRBV7-2,NA,NA
TGCGCCAGCAGCTCTGGACAGGGCTATTCACCCCTCCACTTT,CASSSGQGYSPLHF,TRBJ1-6,TRBV5-1,NA,TRBD1
TGCGCCAGCAGCCGACCTGCCGGGACAGGGGGCGGATATGGCTACACCTTC,CASSRPAGTGGGYGYTF,TRBJ1-2,TRBV4-1,NA,TRBD1
TGTGCCAGCAGTTATGTCGGTGCAGGCTCCTACGAGCAGTACTTC,CASSYVGAGSYEQYF,TRBJ2-7,TRBV6-6,NA,NA